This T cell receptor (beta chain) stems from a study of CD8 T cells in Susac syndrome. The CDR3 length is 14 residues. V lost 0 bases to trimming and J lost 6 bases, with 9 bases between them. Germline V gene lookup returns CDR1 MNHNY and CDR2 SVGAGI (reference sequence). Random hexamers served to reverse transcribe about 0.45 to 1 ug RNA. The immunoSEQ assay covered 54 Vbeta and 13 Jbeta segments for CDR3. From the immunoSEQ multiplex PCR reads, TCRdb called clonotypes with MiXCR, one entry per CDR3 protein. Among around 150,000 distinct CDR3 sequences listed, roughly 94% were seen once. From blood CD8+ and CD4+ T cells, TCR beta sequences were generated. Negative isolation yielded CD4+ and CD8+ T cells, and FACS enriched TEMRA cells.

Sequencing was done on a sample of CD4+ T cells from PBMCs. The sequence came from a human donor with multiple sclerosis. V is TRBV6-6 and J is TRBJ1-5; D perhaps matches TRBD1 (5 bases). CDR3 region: CASSYSGGSQPQHF. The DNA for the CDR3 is TGTGCCAGCAGTTACTCTGGGGGGAGTCAGCCCCAGCATTTT.